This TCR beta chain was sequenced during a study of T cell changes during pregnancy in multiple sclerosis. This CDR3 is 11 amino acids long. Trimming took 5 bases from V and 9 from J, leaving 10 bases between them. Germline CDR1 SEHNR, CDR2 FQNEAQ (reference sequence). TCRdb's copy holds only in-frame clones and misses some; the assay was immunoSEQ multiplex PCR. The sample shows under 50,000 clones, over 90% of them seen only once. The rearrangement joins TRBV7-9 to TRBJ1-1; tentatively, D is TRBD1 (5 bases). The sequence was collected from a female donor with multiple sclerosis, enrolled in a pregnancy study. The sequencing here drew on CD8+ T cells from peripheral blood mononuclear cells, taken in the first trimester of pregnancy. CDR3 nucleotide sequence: TGTGCCAGCAGCGGGGGGAGGAAAGCTTTCTTT. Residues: CASSGGRKAFF.